This T cell receptor (beta chain) was sequenced during a study of glioma-infiltrating T cells. The CDR3 is 15 amino acids. V was trimmed by 3 bases and J by 6 bases, leaving 19 bases between them. The germline gives CDR1 DFQATT, CDR2 SNEGSKA (reference sequence). TCR alpha and beta CDR3 regions were amplified from RNA using iRepertoire nested multiplex PCR. Input was about 95-400 ng of tissue mRNA or PBMC total RNA. TCRdb used MiXCR to reprocess the multiplex PCR reads, holding one entry per CDR3 protein. The table has fewer than 200,000 distinct CDR3 sequences, around 40% seen once. This clonotype was counted ten times or more.

This sequence originates from a human donor with low-grade glioma or glioblastoma, undergoing nonglioma brain surgery, or in good health (not recorded which). Sequencing was carried out using glioma tissue, nonneoplastic brain tissue, or PBMCs (not recorded which). The gene calls are TRBV20-1 and TRBJ2-3; D might be TRBD1 or TRBD2, each matching 6 bases. The CDR3 DNA reads TGCAGTGCTAGGGGGGGCTACGGGGTAAGCGATACGCAGTATTTT. Its translation: CSARGGYGVSDTQYF.